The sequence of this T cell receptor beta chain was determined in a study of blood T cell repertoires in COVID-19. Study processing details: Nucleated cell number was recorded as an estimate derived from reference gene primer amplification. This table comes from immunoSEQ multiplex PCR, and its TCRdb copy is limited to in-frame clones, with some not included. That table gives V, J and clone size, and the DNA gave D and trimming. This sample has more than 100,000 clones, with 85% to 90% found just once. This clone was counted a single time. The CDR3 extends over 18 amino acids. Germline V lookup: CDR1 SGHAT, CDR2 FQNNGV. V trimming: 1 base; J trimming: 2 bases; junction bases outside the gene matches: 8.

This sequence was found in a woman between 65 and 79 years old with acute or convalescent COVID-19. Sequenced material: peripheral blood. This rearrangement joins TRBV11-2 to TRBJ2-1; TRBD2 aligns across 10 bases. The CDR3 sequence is CASSLVAGGPATYNEQFF. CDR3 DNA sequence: TGTGCCAGCAGCTTAGTAGCGGGGGGCCCTGCTACCTACAATGAGCAGTTCTTC. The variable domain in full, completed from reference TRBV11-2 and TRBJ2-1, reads EAGVAQSPRYKIIEKRQSVAFWCNPISGHATLYWYQQILGQGPKLLIQFQNNGVVDDSQLPKDRFSAERLKGVDSTLKIQPAKLEDSAVYLCASSLVAGGPATYNEQFFGPGTRLTVL.